This T cell receptor (beta chain) is drawn from a study of T-cell memory formation after mild COVID-19. Findings and caveats of the study: The CD4+ clones that contracted clustered mainly within CM and EM, and the CD8+ clones concentrated in EMRA. Day 15 to 85 contracting clones showed balanced CD4/CD8; day 15 to 37 expanders favored CD4+.

Constant-segment primers served in 5'RACE that generated TCR alpha and TCR beta cDNA libraries bearing sample barcodes and UMIs. TCRdb reanalysed the 5' RACE reads using MiXCR and keeps one entry per CDR3 protein. Of 250,000 to 300,000 distinct CDR3 sequences listed, about a sixth are singletons. This clonotype showed up just a few times. Its antigen is unknown. The CDR3 length is 16 residues. CDR1 and CDR2 from the germline V gene are SEHNR and FQNEAQ (reference sequence). Trimming cost V 5 bases and J 1 base; bases outside gene matches: 8. The genes are TRBV7-9 and TRBJ2-7, with TRBD1 matching 10 bases. Sequenced sample: PBMCs or a T cell subset sorted from them (not recorded which). The receptor was derived from a man aged 18 to 29 who had mild COVID-19 (a few samples of this study predate the infection). Cell type and time point are not known. The DNA for the CDR3 is TGTGCCAGCAGCGGGGGACAGGGGTCACCGTCCTACGAGCAGTACGTC. Translation gives CASSGGQGSPSYEQYV.